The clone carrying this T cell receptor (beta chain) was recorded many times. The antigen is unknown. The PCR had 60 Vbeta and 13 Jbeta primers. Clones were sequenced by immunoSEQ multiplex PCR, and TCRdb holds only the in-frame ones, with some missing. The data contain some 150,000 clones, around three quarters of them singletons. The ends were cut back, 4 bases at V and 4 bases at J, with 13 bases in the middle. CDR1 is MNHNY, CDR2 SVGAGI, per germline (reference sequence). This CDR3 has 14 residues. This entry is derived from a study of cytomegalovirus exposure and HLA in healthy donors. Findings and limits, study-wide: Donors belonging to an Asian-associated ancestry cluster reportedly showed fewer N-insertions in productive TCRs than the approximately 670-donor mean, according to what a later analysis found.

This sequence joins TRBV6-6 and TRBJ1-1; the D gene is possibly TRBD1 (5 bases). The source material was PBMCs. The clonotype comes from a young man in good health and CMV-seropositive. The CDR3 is CASSSRTMGTEAFF. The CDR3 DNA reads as TGTGCCAGCAGTTCCCGGACAATGGGCACTGAAGCTTTCTTT.